The entry below describes one TCR beta chain. Its antigen is unidentified. Assay used: immunoSEQ multiplex PCR; TCRdb lists only in-frame clones, some missing. The table has approximately 210,000 clones, around 70% seen once. The CDR3 length is 17 residues. J lost 5 bases, V lost 0 bases, and 8 bases had no gene match. Germline loops: CDR1 PRHDT, CDR2 FYEKMQ (reference sequence). This sample is drawn from a study of cytotoxic CD8 clonotypes in ibrutinib-treated CLL. Study-level background: Partial response occurred in around 24 patients and complete response in 2; at median approximately 68 months, about 14 remained remitted and around twelve progressed.

Study findings and constraints: Investigators sampled sustained-remission and progressing patients at differing times. Stable or contracted on treatment, public clonotypes were also uncommon.

This specimen consisted of PBMCs, obtained after 24 months of ibrutinib treatment. This TCR was sampled from a human donor with chronic lymphocytic leukemia. The rearrangement uses TRBV13 and TRBJ2-7, with TRBD1 identical over 12 bases. The CDR3: CASSLGARGTGGNEQYF. CDR3 DNA: TGTGCCAGCAGCTTAGGGGCCCGTGGGACAGGGGGCAACGAGCAGTACTTC.